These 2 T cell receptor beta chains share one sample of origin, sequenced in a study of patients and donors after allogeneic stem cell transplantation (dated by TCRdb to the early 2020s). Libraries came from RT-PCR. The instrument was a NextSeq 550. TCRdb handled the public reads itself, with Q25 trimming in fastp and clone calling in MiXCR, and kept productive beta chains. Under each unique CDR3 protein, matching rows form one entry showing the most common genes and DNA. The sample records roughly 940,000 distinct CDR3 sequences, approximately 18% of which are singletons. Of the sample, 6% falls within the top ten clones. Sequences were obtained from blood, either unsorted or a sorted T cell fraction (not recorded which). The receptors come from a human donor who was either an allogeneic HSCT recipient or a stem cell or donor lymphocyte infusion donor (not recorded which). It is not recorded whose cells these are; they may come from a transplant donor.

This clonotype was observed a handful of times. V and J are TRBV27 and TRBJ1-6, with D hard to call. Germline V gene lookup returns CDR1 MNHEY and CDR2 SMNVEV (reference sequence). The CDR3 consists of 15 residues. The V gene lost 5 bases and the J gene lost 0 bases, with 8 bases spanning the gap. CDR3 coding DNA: TGTGCCAGCAGTCGCCCCAGCTCCTATAATTCACCCCTCCACTTT. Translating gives CASSRPSSYNSPLHF.

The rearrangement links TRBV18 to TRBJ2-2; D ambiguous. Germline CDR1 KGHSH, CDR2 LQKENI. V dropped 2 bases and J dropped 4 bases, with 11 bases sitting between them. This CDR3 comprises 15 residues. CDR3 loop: CASSPEYASTGELFF. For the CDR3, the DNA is TGTGCCAGCTCACCAGAGTACGCGTCCACCGGGGAGCTGTTTTTT. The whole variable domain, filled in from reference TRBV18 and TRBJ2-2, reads NAGVMQNPRHLVRRRGQEARLRCSPMKGHSHVYWYRQLPEEGLKFMVYLQKENIIDESGMPKERFSAEFPKEGPSILRIQQVVRGDSAAYFCASSPEYASTGELFFGEGSRLTVL.